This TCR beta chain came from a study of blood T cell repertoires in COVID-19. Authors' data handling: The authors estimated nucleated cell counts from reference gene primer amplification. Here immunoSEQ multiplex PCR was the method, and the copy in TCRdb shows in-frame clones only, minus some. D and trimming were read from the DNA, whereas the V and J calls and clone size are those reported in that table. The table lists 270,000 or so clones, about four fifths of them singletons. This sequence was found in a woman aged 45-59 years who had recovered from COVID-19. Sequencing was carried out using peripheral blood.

DNA of the CDR3: TGCGCCAGCAGCCCCGAACAGGGGACAAACATTCAGTACTTC. Amino acid sequence: CASSPEQGTNIQYF. The rearrangement joins TRBV5-1 to TRBJ2-4; 7 bases agree with TRBD1. CDR1 is SGHRS, CDR2 YFSETQ, per germline. The V gene end was trimmed by 4 bases and the J gene end by 6 bases; junction bases not matched to a gene: 7. The CDR3 runs to 14 residues.